This T cell receptor (beta chain) comes out of a study of beta chain features in type 1 diabetes. Findings and caveats of the study: Patients' naive, central memory and regulatory TCRB repertoires appeared more alike than those of healthy donors. Among all four CD4+ subsets, Type 1 diabetes patients had TCRB CDR3s that were moderately but significantly shorter.

Expressed TCRB transcripts were sequenced after all isolated RNA was converted to cDNA. The assay was immunoSEQ multiplex PCR, and TCRdb's table has in-frame clones only and misses some. The sample carries hundreds of thousands of clones, around 15% recorded once. The CDR3 loop spans 17 amino acids. V shed 1 base, J shed 2 bases, and the junction held 3 bases outside the gene matches. In germline, CDR1 is SGHDN, CDR2 FVKESK. A remark on this clone: The antigen remains unidentified.

This clonotype was sampled from a man aged 18-30 years with type 1 diabetes. The sample was naive CD4+ T cells from blood. The gene calls are TRBV14 and TRBJ2-7, with 15 bases identical to TRBD2. The CDR3 reads CASSQGTSGRVAYEQYF. The CDR3 nucleotides read TGTGCCAGCAGCCAAGGGACTAGCGGGAGGGTTGCCTACGAGCAGTACTTC.